This TCR beta chain appears in the sequencing data of a study of early T cells in non-severe SARS-CoV-2 infection. Study background: Sequenced material consisted of bulk RNA (from unsorted whole blood), and chains were unpaired.

V shed 2 bases and J shed 2 bases, with 6 bases lying between them. Germline values: CDR1 DFQATT, CDR2 SNEGSKA (reference sequence). The CDR3 extends over 12 amino acids. Individual cDNA molecules carried attached unique molecular identifiers. TCRdb used MiXCR to reprocess the 5' RACE reads, holding one entry per CDR3 protein. The sample holds about 48,000 distinct CDR3 sequences, 7% to 8% seen once. This clonotype was observed at least ten times. Its specificity is not known. Study-level points and caveats: VDJdb-based annotation leaned toward anti-spike CD8 responses and missed private and CD4 specificities.

This chain joins TRBV20-1 and TRBJ2-5, with no clear D. The material sequenced was whole blood. This sequence originates from an adult who was a healthcare worker with PCR-confirmed SARS-CoV-2 infection or an uninfected control (not recorded which). The CDR3 DNA is TGCAGTGCTAGATATAGACAAGAGACCCAGTACTTC. Its protein is CSARYRQETQYF.